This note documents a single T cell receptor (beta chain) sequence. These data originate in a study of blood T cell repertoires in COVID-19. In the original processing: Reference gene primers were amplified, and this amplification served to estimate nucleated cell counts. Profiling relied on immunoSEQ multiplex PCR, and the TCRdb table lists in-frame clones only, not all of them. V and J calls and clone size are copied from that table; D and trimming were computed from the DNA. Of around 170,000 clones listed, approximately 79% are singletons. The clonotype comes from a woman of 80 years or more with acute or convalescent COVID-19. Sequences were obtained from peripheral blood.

The CDR3 region is CASSGGEQFF. CDR3 in DNA: TGTGCCAGCAGCGGCGGTGAGCAGTTCTTC. The chain couples TRBV2 to TRBJ2-1, with unresolved D. V lost 6 bases and J lost 9, with 6 bases in between. The germline gives CDR1 SNHLY, CDR2 FYNNEI. The CDR3 consists of 10 residues.